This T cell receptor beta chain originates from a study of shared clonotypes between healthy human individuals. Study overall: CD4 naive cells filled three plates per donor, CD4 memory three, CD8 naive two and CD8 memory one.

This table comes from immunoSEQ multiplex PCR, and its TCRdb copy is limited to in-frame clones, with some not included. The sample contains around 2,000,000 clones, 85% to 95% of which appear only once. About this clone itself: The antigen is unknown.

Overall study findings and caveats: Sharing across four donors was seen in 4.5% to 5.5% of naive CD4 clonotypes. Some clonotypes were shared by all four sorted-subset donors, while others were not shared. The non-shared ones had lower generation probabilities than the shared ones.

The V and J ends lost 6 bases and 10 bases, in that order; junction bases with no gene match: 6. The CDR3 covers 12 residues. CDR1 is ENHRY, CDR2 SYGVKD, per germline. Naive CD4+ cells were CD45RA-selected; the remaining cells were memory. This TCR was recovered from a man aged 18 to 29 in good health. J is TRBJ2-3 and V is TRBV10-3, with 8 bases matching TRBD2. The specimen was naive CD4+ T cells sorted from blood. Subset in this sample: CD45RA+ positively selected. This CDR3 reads CAISAGGAAQYF. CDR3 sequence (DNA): TGTGCCATCAGCGCGGGAGGCGCGGCGCAGTATTTT.